This record looks at one T cell receptor beta chain sequence and its context. Scientists made TCR beta libraries using UMI-labeled 5' RACE. Authors' data handling: Whatever TCR beta library was examined, it held from several thousand up to about 20,000 functional CDR3 beta clonotypes. TCRdb reanalyzed the 5' RACE reads, giving one entry per CDR3 protein sequence and no DNA. Clone size and V and J calls follow TCRdb, not the original study. This sample contains under 6,000 distinct CDR3 sequences. Germline values: CDR1 SGDLS, CDR2 YYNGEE. The CDR3 covers 15 residues. What supplied the PBMC was buffy coats of healthy donors. The data derive from a study of human CD8 memory T cell subsets.

The sequence derives from a human donor in good health. This chain connects TRBV9 to TRBJ2-2; without DNA, the TCRdb call of TRBD1 cannot be checked. Sequences were obtained from CD8+ effector memory T cells (TEM) sorted from PBMCs. Subset of the sample: effector memory CD8 T cells, CCR7- CD45RO+ CD95+. The CDR3 protein is CASSVVPGNTGELFF.